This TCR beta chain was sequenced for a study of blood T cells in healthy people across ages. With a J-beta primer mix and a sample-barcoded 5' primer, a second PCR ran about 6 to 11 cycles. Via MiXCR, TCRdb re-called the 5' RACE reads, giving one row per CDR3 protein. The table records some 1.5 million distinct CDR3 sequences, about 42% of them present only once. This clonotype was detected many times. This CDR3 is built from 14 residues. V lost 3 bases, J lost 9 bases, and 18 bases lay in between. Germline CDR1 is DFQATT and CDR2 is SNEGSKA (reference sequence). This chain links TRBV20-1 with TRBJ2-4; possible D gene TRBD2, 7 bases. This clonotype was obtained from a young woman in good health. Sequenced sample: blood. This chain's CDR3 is CSARSIGGEGIQYF. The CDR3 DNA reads TGCAGTGCTAGGTCTATAGGGGGGGAAGGCATTCAGTACTTC.